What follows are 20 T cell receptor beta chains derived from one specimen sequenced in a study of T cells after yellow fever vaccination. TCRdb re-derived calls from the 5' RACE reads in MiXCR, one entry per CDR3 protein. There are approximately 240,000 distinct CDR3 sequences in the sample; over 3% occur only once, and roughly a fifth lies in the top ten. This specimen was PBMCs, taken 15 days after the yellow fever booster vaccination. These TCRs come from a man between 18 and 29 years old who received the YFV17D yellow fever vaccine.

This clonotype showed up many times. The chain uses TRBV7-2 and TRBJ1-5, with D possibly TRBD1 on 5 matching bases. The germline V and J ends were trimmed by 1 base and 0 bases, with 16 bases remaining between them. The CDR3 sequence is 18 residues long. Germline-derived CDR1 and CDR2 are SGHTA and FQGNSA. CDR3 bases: TGTGCCAGCAGCTTAGTTGGGACTGGGTTATATAGCAATCAGCCCCAGCATTTT. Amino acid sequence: CASSLVGTGLYSNQPQHF.

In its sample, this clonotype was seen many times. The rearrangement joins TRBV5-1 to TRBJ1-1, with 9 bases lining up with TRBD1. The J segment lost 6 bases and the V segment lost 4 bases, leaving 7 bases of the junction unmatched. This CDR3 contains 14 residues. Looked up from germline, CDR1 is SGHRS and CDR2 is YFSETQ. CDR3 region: CASSPGTGWSEAFF. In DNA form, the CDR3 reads TGCGCCAGCAGCCCCGGGACAGGGTGGTCTGAAGCTTTCTTT.

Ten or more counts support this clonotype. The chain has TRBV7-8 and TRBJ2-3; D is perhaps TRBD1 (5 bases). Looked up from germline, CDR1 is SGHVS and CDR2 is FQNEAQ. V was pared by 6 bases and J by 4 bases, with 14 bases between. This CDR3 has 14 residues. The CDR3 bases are TGTGCCAGCAGTGTGGGGCCGGCCGCAGATACGCAGTATTTT. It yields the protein CASSVGPAADTQYF.

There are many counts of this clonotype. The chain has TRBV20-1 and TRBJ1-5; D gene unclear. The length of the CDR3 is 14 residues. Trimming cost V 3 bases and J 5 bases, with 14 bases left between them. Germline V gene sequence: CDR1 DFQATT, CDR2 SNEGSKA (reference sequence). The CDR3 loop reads CSARIGPPDQPQHF. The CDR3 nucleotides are TGCAGTGCTAGGATAGGGCCCCCAGATCAGCCCCAGCATTTT.

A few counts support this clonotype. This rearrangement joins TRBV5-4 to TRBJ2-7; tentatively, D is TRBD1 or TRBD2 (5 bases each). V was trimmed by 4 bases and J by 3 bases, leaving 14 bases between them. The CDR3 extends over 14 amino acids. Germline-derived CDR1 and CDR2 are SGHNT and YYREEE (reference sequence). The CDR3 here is CASSNGTNLYEQYF. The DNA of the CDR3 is TGTGCCAGCAGCAACGGGACGAACCTCTACGAGCAGTACTTC. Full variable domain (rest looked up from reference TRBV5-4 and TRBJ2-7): ETGVTQSPTHLIKTRGQQVTLRCSSQSGHNTVSWYQQALGQGPQFIFQYYREEENGRGNFPPRFSGLQFPNYSSELNVNALELDDSALYLCASSNGTNLYEQYFGPGTRLTVT.

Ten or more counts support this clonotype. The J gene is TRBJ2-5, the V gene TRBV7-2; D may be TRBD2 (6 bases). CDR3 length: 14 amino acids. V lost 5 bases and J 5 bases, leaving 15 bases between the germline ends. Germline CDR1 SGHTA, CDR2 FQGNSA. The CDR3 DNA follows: TGTGCCAGCAGCCCGCTGGGGAGGTTCGAGACCCAGTACTTC. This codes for CASSPLGRFETQYF.

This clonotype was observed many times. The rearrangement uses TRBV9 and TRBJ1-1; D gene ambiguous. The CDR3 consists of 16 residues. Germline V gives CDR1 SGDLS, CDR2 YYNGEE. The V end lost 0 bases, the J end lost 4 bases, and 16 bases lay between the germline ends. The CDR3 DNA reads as TGTGCCAGCAGCGTAGCTTCCGGGATAGGTCGCACTGAAGCTTTCTTT. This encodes CASSVASGIGRTEAFF. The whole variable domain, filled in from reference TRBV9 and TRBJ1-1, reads DSGVTQTPKHLITATGQRVTLRCSPRSGDLSVYWYQQSLDQGLQFLIQYYNGEERAKGNILERFSAQQFPDLHSELNLSSLELGDSALYFCASSVASGIGRTEAFFGQGTRLTVV.

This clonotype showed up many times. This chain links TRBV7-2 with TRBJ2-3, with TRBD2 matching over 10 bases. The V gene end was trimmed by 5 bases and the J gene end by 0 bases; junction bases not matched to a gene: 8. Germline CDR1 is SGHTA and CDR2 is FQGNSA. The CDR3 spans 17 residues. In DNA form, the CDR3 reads TGTGCCAGCAGCCCAAAGGGACTAGCGTTGAGCACAGATACGCAGTATTTT. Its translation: CASSPKGLALSTDTQYF.

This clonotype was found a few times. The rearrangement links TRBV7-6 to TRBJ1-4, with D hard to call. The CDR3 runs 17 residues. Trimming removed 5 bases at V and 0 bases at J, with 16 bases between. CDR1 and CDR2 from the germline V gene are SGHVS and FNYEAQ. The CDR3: CASSRPLRSSTNEKLFF. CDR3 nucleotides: TGTGCCAGCAGCCGGCCCCTACGTTCCTCAACTAATGAAAAACTGTTTTTT.

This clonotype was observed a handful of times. CDR3 residues: CASSSDRTGTEAFF. The CDR3 DNA reads as TGTGCCAGCAGTTCGGACAGGACGGGCACTGAAGCTTTCTTT. The chain uses TRBV6-5 and TRBJ1-1; 7 bases map to TRBD1. This CDR3 region has 14 residues. The germline CDR1 and CDR2 sequences are MNHEY and SVGAGI. V lost 4 bases and J lost 4; bases outside the gene matches: 6.

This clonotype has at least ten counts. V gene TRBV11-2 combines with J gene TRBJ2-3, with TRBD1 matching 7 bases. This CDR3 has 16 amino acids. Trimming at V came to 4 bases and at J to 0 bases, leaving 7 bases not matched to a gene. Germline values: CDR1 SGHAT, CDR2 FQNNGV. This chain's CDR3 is CASSSRQGLSTDTQYF. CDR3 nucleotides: TGTGCCAGCAGCTCGCGACAGGGCCTTAGCACAGATACGCAGTATTTT.

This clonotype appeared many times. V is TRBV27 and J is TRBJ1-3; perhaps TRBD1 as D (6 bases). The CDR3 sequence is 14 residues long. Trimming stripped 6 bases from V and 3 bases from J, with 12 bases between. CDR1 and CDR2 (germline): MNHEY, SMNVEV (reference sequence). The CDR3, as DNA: TGTGCCAGCAGAAACAACAGGGATGGAAACACCATATATTTT. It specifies CASRNNRDGNTIYF.

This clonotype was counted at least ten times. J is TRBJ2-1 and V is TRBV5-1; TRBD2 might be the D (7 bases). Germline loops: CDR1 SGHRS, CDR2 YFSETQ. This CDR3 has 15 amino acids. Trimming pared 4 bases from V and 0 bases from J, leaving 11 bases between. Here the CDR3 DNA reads TGCGCCAGCAGCCGGGGGGCGATCTCCTACAATGAGCAGTTCTTC. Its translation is CASSRGAISYNEQFF. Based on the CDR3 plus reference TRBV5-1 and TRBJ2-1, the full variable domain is KAGVTQTPRYLIKTRGQQVTLSCSPISGHRSVSWYQQTPGQGLQFLFEYFSETQRNKGNFPGRFSGRQFSNSRSEMNVSTLELGDSALYLCASSRGAISYNEQFFGPGTRLTVL.

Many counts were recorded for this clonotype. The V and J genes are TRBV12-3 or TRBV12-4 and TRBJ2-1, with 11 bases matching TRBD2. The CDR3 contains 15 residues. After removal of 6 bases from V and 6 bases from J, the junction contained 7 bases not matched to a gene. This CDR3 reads CASSLTSGGSNEQFF. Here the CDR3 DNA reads TGTGCCAGCAGCCTCACTAGCGGGGGCTCCAATGAGCAGTTCTTC.

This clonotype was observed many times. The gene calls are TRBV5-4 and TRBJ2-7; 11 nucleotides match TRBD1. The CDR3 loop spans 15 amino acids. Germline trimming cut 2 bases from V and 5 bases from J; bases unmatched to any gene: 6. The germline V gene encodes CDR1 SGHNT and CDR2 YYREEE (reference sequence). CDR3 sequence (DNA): TGTGCCAGCAGCTTCGGACAGGGGGCAGCGAACGAGCAGTACTTC. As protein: CASSFGQGAANEQYF.

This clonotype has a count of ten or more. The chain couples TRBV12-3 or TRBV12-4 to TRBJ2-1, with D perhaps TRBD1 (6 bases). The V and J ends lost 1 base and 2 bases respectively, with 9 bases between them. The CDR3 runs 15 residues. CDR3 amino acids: CASSLDRVAYNEQFF. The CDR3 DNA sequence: TGTGCCAGCAGTTTAGACAGGGTAGCCTACAATGAGCAGTTCTTC.

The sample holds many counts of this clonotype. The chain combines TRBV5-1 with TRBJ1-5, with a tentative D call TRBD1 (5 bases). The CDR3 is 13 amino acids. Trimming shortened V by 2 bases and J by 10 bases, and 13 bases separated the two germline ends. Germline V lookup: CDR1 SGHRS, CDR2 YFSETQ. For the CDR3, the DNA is TGCGCCAGCAGCTTAGGGCAGGGTGAACCCCAGCATTTT. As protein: CASSLGQGEPQHF.

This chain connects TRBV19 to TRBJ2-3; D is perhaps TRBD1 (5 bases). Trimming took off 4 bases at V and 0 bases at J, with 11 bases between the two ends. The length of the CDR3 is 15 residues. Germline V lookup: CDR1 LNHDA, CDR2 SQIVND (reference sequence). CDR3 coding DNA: TGTGCCAGTAGTAGACAGCATTCTAGCACAGATACGCAGTATTTT. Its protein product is CASSRQHSSTDTQYF.

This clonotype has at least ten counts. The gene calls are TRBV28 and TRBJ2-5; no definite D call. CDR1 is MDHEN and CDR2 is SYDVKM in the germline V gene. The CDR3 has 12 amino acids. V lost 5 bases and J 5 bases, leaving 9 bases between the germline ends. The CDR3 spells CASSPAWETQYF. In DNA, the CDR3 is TGTGCCAGCAGTCCAGCTTGGGAGACCCAGTACTTC.

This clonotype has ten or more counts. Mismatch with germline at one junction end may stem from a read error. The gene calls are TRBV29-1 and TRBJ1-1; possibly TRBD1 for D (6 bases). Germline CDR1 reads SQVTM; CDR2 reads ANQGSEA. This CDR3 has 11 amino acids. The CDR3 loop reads CSVTGNAEAFF. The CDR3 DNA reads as TGCAGCGTTACAGGGAACGCTGAAGCTTTCTTT.